A selection of T cell receptor beta chains follows, all from one sample in a study of T cells in localized non-small cell lung cancer. The protocol was immunoSEQ multiplex PCR, while the TCRdb copy is restricted to in-frame clones and leaves out a portion. The sample includes some 17,000 clones, around 89% of them seen just once. The starting material was peripheral blood mononuclear cells, obtained before any cancer treatment. The receptor set was obtained from a woman between 35 and 70 years old with stage III lung adenocarcinoma. Both conserved end residues are trimmed from each CDR3. The order of the fields is CDR3 length, V gene, CDR3 protein.

12 TRBV11-3 ASIGVVATDTQY
14 TRBV4-1 ASSGVAGVRLDTQY
15 TRBV4-2 ASSQEFGGRGNQPQH
14 TRBV5-4 ASSLAKGRGGDTQY
12 TRBV6-1 ASVGAPEGQPQH
12 TRBV25-1 ASSEWGRNTEAF
13 TRBV5-6 ASSWAGGATDTQY
11 TRBV27 ASSLQGLETQY
16 TRBV7-2 ASSRALQGTSYNSPLH
13 TRBV7-8 ASSLRRGGNNEQF
9 TRBV19 ASSIEETQY
10 TRBV19 ASVAPDWIAF
13 TRBV5-6 ASSFYGTGGGGYT
11 TRBV15 ATSLPGPDTQY
13 TRBV28 ASRSHGQGAQPQH
13 TRBV30 AWRPPGYSGEKLF
13 TRBV19 ASSSQGATYNEQF
13 TRBV5-1 ASSFQAGMNTEAF
11 TRBV4-3 ASSQESVNGYT
11 TRBV2 ASSPQESYGYT
10 TRBV5-6 ASSLSVETQY
11 TRBV30 ALTLQYFYEAF
11 TRBV11-3 ASSLDRGQTQY
12 TRBV30 AWQPRRIIYGYT
13 TRBV5-6 ASSFGGSNNSPLH
11 TRBV6-1 ASRGPSRQPQH
12 TRBV11-3 ASSASGPAKEQF
10 TRBV2 ASSVGVNEQF
9 TRBV5-6 ASSTRYGYT
12 TRBV25-1 ASSEGHNVYGYT
13 TRBV6-1 ASIRLSPGANVLT
12 TRBV18 ASSSGALWETQY
12 TRBV7-9 ASSLDGGLRPQH
13 TRBV25-1 ASSAAGGYNSPLH
15 TRBV4-2 ASSQEGTGGGTDTQY
13 TRBV5-1 ASSYDGQGNQPQH
13 TRBV11-2 ASRTTSASTDTQY
14 TRBV9 ASSVAPAKSNYGYT
11 TRBV11-2 ASSLATINEQF
13 TRBV28 ASSSRGRGTGELF
14 TRBV16 ASSQSIAGPVNEQF
10 TRBV19 ASSIRTYQAF
13 TRBV5-5 ASSLGDTNSYEQY
11 TRBV29-1 SVESRVADTQY
14 TRBV5-4 ASSRTMLAGIREQF
12 TRBV6-1 ASSELGPPFEQY